This T cell receptor (beta chain) is drawn from a study of T cell responses to AZD1222 COVID-19 vaccine (dated by TCRdb to the early 2020s). With regard to the full study: Because spike-specific TCR depth and breadth did not differ between the two schedules, AZD1222 recipients who got a second dose at roughly 4 weeks were pooled with those who got a second dose at roughly 12 weeks. A total of under 250 trial participants underwent TCR sequencing, of whom roughly 210 had received two doses of AZD1222 and roughly 26 had received two doses of the MenACWY control vaccine. Trial participants were enrolled by age into 18-55, 56-69 and 70-plus year subgroups, with about 150, 27 and 61 TCR-sequenced participants respectively. Study-wide findings and limitations: Spike-specific TCR breadth and depth rose significantly after two AZD1222 doses compared with day 0 and with MenACWY recipients. Vaccine-associated CD4 TCRs spanned the whole spike protein, with dominant responses in regions 160-218 and 743-854. The 56-69-year group was small, and its depth increase did not reach significance, likely because of low power. Because no day 14 peak-response samples were available, the repertoires could be characterized only after the peak T cell response. Conclusions about previously exposed vaccinees are limited, since just a handful of AZD1222 recipients were seropositive for SARS-CoV-2 at baseline. Participants were mostly white British and included more females than males, and it was suggested by the authors that clonal diversity may have been underestimated. Reportedly, almost half of the unique spike-specific TCRs recognized epitopes lying outside the regions that are mutated in the B.1.351 and B.1.1.7 variants.

The trim is 3 bases for V and 2 bases for J, with a gap of 20 bases between the germline ends. CDR1 and CDR2, looked up from the germline V gene, are LGHNA and YNFKEQ. The CDR3 sequence holds 19 residues, the cysteine and phenylalanine included. Just the 57-base CDR3 DNA is kept, in frame starting at base 1. Comments on this clone: The target of this receptor is not known. No qualities accompany the bases; no much larger clone lies one base away.

This specimen's time point label, per the study, means: baseline before first vaccination. Samples from vaccinated people were obtained from the UK trials COV001 and COV002, which included a single-blind randomized controlled phase 2/3 trial of AZD1222 (ChAdOx1 nCoV-19) in healthy adults. For TCRbeta chain sequencing, PBMC samples from trial participants were taken at day 0 and at day 28 after the second dose. The CDR3 regions of human TCRbeta chains were analyzed by immunosequencing. In the original analysis: TCRs in the repertoires were matched against a reference library of SARS-CoV-2-specific TCRs that had been generated with the MIRA antigen-specificity platform. Breadth meant the fraction of unique TCRs that were SARS-CoV-2-associated, whereas depth meant the fraction of total T cells that were SARS-CoV-2-associated. Using the MIRA data, each spike-specific TCR was mapped to the spike region that the TCR reacts to and placed in a CD4 or CD8 class. Log10-transformed breadth and depth values were compared by one-way ANOVA with Sidak's multiple comparisons tests. TCRdb limited this immuneACCESS table to in-frame rearrangements with V and J called. A share of clones is missing; checked studies link under half to unresolved V genes, and the rest is unexplained. The V and J calls and clone size come from that table; D and trimming were worked out from the DNA. This sample lists around 160,000 clones; 90% to 95% were detected once. The ten biggest clones cover about 1.5% of the sample.

The sequences come from peripheral blood, collected on day 0 of AZD1222 vaccination. The chain was built from TRBV4-2 and TRBJ2-6; the D segment could be TRBD2, given 5 matching bases. This clonotype was obtained from an adult in good health. CDR3 sequence: CASSHNKELPRAGANVLTF. In nucleotide form, the sequence is TGTGCCAGCAGCCATAATAAGGAACTCCCGAGGGCTGGGGCCAACGTCCTGACTTTC.